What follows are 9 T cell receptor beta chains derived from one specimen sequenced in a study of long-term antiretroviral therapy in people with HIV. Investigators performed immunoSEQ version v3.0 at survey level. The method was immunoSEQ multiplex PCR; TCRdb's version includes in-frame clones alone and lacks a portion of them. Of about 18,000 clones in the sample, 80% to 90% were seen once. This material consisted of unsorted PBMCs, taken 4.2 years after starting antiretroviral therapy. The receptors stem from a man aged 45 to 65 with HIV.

Here the CDR3 DNA reads TGTGCCAGCAGTTCGACAGCCACAGATACGCAGTATTTT. Protein: CASSSTATDTQYF. V is TRBV28 and J is TRBJ2-3, with TRBD1 as a possible D gene (5 bases). Trimming pared 4 bases from V and 2 bases from J, leaving 7 bases between. Germline lookup yields CDR1 MDHEN and CDR2 SYDVKM. The CDR3 spans 13 residues. The full variable domain, completed using reference TRBV28 and TRBJ2-3, is DVKVTQSSRYLVKRTGEKVFLECVQDMDHENMFWYRQDPGLGLRLIYFSYDVKMKEKGDIPEGYSVSREKKERFSLILESASTNQTSMYLCASSSTATDTQYFGPGTRLTVL.

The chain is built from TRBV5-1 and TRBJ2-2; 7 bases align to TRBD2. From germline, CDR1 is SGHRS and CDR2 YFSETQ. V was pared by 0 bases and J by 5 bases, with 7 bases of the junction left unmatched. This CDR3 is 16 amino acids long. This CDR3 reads CASSLAGQGGTGELFF. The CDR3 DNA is TGCGCCAGCAGCTTGGCGGGCCAGGGAGGGACCGGGGAGCTGTTTTTT. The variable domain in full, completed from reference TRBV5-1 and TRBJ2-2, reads KAGVTQTPRYLIKTRGQQVTLSCSPISGHRSVSWYQQTPGQGLQFLFEYFSETQRNKGNFPGRFSGRQFSNSRSEMNVSTLELGDSALYLCASSLAGQGGTGELFFGEGSRLTVL.

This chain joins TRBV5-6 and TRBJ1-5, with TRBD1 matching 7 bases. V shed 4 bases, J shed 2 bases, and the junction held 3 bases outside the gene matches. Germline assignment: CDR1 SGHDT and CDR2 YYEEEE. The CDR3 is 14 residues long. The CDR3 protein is CASSQGQGNQPQHF. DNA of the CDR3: TGTGCCAGCAGCCAAGGACAGGGCAATCAGCCCCAGCATTTT.

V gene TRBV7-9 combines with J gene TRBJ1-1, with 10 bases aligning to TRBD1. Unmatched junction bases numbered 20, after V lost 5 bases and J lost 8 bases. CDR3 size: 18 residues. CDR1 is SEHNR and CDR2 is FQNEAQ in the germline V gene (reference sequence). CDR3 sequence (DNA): TGTGCCAGCAGCCCCCGGGACAGGGGACCGTTCCCGACTCCAGAAGCTTTCTTT. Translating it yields CASSPRDRGPFPTPEAFF.

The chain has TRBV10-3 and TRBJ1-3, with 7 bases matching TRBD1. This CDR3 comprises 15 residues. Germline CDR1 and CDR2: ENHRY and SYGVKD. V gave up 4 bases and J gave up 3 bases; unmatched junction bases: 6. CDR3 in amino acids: CAISVSTGSGNTIYF. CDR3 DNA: TGTGCCATCAGTGTATCGACAGGGAGTGGAAACACCATATATTTT.

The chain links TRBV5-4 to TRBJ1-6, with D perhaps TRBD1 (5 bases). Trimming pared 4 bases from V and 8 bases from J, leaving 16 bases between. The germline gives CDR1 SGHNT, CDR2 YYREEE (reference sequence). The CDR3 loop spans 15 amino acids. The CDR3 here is CASSPDGRRDSPLHF. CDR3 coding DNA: TGTGCCAGCAGCCCGGACGGGCGCAGGGATTCACCCCTCCACTTT.

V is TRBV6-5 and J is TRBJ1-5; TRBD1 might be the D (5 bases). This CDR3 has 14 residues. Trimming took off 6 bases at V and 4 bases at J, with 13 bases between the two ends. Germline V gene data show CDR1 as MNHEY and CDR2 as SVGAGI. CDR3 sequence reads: CASSPGDGNQPQHF. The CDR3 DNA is TGTGCCAGCAGCCCCGGGGACGGAAATCAGCCCCAGCATTTT.

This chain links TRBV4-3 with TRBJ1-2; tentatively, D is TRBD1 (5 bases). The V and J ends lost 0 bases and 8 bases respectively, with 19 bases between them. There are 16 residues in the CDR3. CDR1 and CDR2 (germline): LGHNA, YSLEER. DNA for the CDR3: TGCGCCAGCAGCCAAGATCTGTTACAGGAGCTGGGCGGCTACACCTTC. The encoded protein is CASSQDLLQELGGYTF.

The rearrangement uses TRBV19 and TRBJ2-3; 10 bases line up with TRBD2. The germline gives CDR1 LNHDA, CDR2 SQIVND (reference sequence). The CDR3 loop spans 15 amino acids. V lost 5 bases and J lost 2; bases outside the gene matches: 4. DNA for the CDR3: TGTGCCAGTAGTTGGAGCGGGGGGGCCACAGATACGCAGTATTTT. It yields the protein CASSWSGGATDTQYF.